A selection of T cell receptor beta chains follows, all from one sample in a study of type 1 regulatory T cells. Each CDR3 protein gets one entry after TCRdb re-called the reads with MiXCR. The table lists 70,000 or so distinct CDR3 sequences, around 21% of them singletons. Their recognized antigens are unknown. Input material: cultured type 1 regulatory T (Tr1) cells, either the whole culture or a sorted fraction (not recorded which). The receptors stem from a human donor in good health. CDR3s include the opening cysteine and the closing phenylalanine or tryptophan. The D gene is left open where the match is weak. Size is omitted from some rows. Given values are once, few, many or a class for expanded clones.

clone size,V gene,J gene,D gene,CDR3 DNA,CDR3 protein
-,TRBV15,TRBJ2-1,-,TGTGCCACCAGTAACAGGGAAGACTACAATGAGCAGTTCTTC,CATSNREDYNEQFF
-,TRBV4-2,TRBJ2-7,TRBD2,TGTGCCAGCAGCCAATGGACTAGCGGGACGTACGAGCAGTACTTC,CASSQWTSGTYEQYF
many,TRBV3-1,TRBJ1-1,-,TGTGCCAGCAGCCTTGTAGGCACTGAAGCTTTCTTT,CASSLVGTEAFF
-,TRBV24-1,TRBJ2-2,TRBD1,TGTGCCACCAGTGATCCGGGACAGAGGACCGGGGAGCTGTTTTTT,CATSDPGQRTGELFF
-,TRBV27,TRBJ2-3,TRBD1,TGTGCCAGCAGTTTGGACAGGGTGGCAGATACGCAGTATTTT,CASSLDRVADTQYF
-,TRBV6-2/TRBV6-3,TRBJ2-1,TRBD2,TGTGCCAGCGTAGCGGGAGGGTTCGACAATGAGCAGTTCTTC,CASVAGGFDNEQFF
-,TRBV2,TRBJ1-6,TRBD1,TGTGCCACCGGGACAGGGAATTCACCCCTCCACTTT,CATGTGNSPLHF
-,TRBV7-2,TRBJ1-1,TRBD1,TGTGCCAGCAGCTTCGTCAGGGGGACCGGCACTGAAGCTTTCTTT,CASSFVRGTGTEAFF
many,TRBV21-1,TRBJ1-4,-,TGTGCCAGCAGCAAAAATGGGTTTAGGCCGGGAGAGGGTGTCGCTAATGAAAAACTGTTTTTT,CASSKNGFRPGEGVANEKLFF
-,TRBV5-1,TRBJ1-1,-,TGCGCCAGCAGCTTGGTTCTGGGGGAAGCAACTGAAGCTTTCTTT,CASSLVLGEATEAFF
few,TRBV29-1,TRBJ1-2,TRBD1,TGCAGCGTTGAAGTGCGGGACAGGGGGGACTATGGCTACACCTTC,CSVEVRDRGDYGYTF
few,TRBV4-1,TRBJ2-1,TRBD2,TGCGCCAGCAGCCAAGATAACCCATTACTAGCGTCCTACAATGAGCAGTTCTTC,CASSQDNPLLASYNEQFF
few,TRBV5-1,TRBJ2-5,-,TGCGCCAGCAGCCCAGCCCGGCAGCAAGAGACCCAGTACTTC,CASSPARQQETQYF
-,TRBV4-3,TRBJ2-6,-,TGCGCCAGCAGCCAACGAGGATCCGGGGCCAACGTCCTGACTTTC,CASSQRGSGANVLTF
-,TRBV20-1,TRBJ2-7,-,TGCAGTGCTAGAGAAAGTGTAGACTACGAGCAGTACTTC,CSARESVDYEQYF
-,TRBV12-3/TRBV12-4,TRBJ2-7,-,TGTGCCAGCAGTTTATACGGGACTGCGGGCTCCTACGAGCAGTACTTC,CASSLYGTAGSYEQYF
-,TRBV9,TRBJ2-2,-,TGTGCCAGCAGCGTCACCGGTTCCGGGGAGCTGTTTTTT,CASSVTGSGELFF
few,TRBV5-5,TRBJ2-2,TRBD2,TGTGCCAGCAGCTCCTCCGGAATAGCGGGGCCCGGGGAGCTGTTTTTT,CASSSSGIAGPGELFF
-,TRBV9,TRBJ1-3,TRBD1,TGTGCCAGCAGCCCGCGACGTCAGGGGGGAGGAAACACCATATATTTT,CASSPRRQGGGNTIYF
few,TRBV12-3/TRBV12-4,TRBJ1-6,-,TGTGCCAGCAGCACTGCGGGCATCCGCAAAACCCTCCACTTT,CASSTAGIRKTLHF
-,TRBV19,TRBJ1-2,TRBD1,TGTGCCAGTACCGACAGGGGGTATGGCTACACCTTC,CASTDRGYGYTF
-,TRBV29-1,TRBJ2-7,TRBD2,TGCAGCGTGGATTCCCCGGGACTAGCGGGGTACGAGCAGTACTTC,CSVDSPGLAGYEQYF
-,TRBV20-1,TRBJ2-1,-,TGCAGTGCCAGCAGCAAGGGACTTAACAATGAGCAGTTCTTC,CSASSKGLNNEQFF
many,TRBV9,TRBJ1-1,-,TGTGCCAGCAGCGTGCACTCCGCAACTGAAGCTTTCTTT,CASSVHSATEAFF
-,TRBV2,TRBJ1-6,TRBD1,TGTGCCAGCAGACTCGCCGGGACAGAAAGTTCACCCCTCCACTTT,CASRLAGTESSPLHF
-,TRBV7-9,TRBJ1-3,-,TGTGCCAGCAGCTTAGTTTCCAGCCAGGGAAACACCATATATTTT,CASSLVSSQGNTIYF
-,TRBV12-3/TRBV12-4,TRBJ1-1,-,TGTGCCAGCAGTTTGTCAGGATATAAGACTGAAGCTTTCTTT,CASSLSGYKTEAFF
few,TRBV5-1,TRBJ2-5,-,TGCGCCAGCAGCTTCAGCGGGTCCCAAGAGACCCAGTACTTC,CASSFSGSQETQYF
many,TRBV20-1,TRBJ2-7,-,TGCAGTGCTGGTTGGGGCGAGCAGTACTTC,CSAGWGEQYF
-,TRBV29-1,TRBJ2-1,-,TGCAGCGTTGCTAAGGGTTCAGGGAATGGGTATGAGCAGTTCTTC,CSVAKGSGNGYEQFF
-,TRBV6-2/TRBV6-3,TRBJ2-1,-,TGTGCCAGCAGTTCCTTTTTGGGCGAGCAGTTCTTC,CASSSFLGEQFF
-,TRBV5-5,TRBJ2-3,-,TGTGCCAGCAGCTTTGGGTCAGATACGCAGTATTTT,CASSFGSDTQYF
few,TRBV29-1,TRBJ2-1,-,TGCAGCGTTAGTAGGGGGTCCGGTGAGCAGTTCTTC,CSVSRGSGEQFF
many,TRBV5-1,TRBJ2-3,TRBD2,TGCGCCAGCAGCGCACATCAGACTAGCGGGAGTACAGATACGCAGTATTTT,CASSAHQTSGSTDTQYF
-,TRBV7-2,TRBJ2-5,TRBD2,TGTGCCAGCAGCTCCCGTCTTCGAGCGGGAGTGATCGGGACCCAGTACTTC,CASSSRLRAGVIGTQYF
few,TRBV5-5,TRBJ2-2,TRBD2,TGTGCCAGCAGCTCGTCCGGGACTACGAACACCGGGGAGCTGTTTTTT,CASSSSGTTNTGELFF
-,TRBV6-2/TRBV6-3,TRBJ1-2,-,TGTGCCAGCAGTTACAGCGGCTATGGCTACACCTTC,CASSYSGYGYTF
few,TRBV5-1,TRBJ2-1,TRBD2,TGCGCCAGCAGCGTTGGGGGGGGATACAATGAGCAGTTCTTC,CASSVGGGYNEQFF
-,TRBV6-5,TRBJ1-5,-,TGTGCCAGCAGTCTAGGACTTGGTAATCAGCCCCAGCATTTT,CASSLGLGNQPQHF
few,TRBV28,TRBJ2-7,TRBD2,TGTGCCAGCAGTAAAGCCGGGGGGTTCGGATCCTACGAGCAGTACTTC,CASSKAGGFGSYEQYF
-,TRBV12-3/TRBV12-4,TRBJ2-7,TRBD2,TGTGCCAGCGGGACTAGCAGGATCTACGAGCAGTACTTC,CASGTSRIYEQYF